This entry is about one TCR beta chain. The CDR3 is made up of 13 amino acids. Germline CDR1 and CDR2: DFQATT and SNEGSKA (reference sequence). Trimming at V came to 5 bases and at J to 6 bases, leaving 5 bases not matched to a gene. One entry per CDR3 protein results from TCRdb running MiXCR on the RT-PCR reads. The sample lists more than 600,000 distinct CDR3 sequences; about 14% were seen once. The clonotype originates from a female donor in good health, serving as a healthy control. Sequenced sample: memory CD4+ T cells from blood. The V call is TRBV20-1, the J call TRBJ1-1; TRBD1 matches 11 bases. The CDR3 bases are TGCAGTGCTCGGACAGGGGGCGTCTCTGAAGCTTTCTTT. Its translation is CSARTGGVSEAFF.